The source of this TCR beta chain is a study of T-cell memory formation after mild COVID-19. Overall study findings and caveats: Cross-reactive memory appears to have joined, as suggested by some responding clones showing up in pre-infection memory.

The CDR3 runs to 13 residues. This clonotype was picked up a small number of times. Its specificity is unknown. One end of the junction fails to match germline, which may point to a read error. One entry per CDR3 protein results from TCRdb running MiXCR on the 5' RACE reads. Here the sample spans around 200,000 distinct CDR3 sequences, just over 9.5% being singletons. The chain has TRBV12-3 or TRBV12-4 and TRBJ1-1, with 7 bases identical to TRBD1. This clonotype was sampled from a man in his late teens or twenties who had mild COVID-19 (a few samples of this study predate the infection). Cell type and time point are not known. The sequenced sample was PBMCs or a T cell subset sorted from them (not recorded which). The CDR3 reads CASTLGGSVEAFF. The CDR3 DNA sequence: TGTGCCAGCACTTTAGGGGGCTCGGTTGAAGCTTTCTTT.